The T cell receptor (beta chain) under discussion was sequenced for a study of Ad26.COV2.S vaccination and SARS-CoV-2 variants. Study as a whole: Administration of Ad26.COV2.S was intramuscular, either once or twice 56 days apart.

Treatment specified: some 19 received Ad26.COV2.S at low or high dose, single or two shots; about 5 received placebo; per-sample allocation not given. Samples analyzed were those drawn on day 63 after the first vaccine or placebo injection. Expressing Wuhan-strain SARS-CoV-2 spike, an Ad26 vector served as the vaccine. Here immunoSEQ multiplex PCR was the method, and the copy in TCRdb shows in-frame clones only, minus some. This table has 350,000 to 450,000 clones, approximately 90% appearing once. Details on this clone: The same CDR3 arises from other DNA sequences in this sample as well.

Trimming stripped 7 bases from V and 3 bases from J, with 13 bases between. The germline gives CDR1 WSHSY, CDR2 SAAADI. The CDR3 totals 13 residues. This TCR was recovered from a person aged 18-65 years who received the Ad26.COV2.S COVID-19 vaccine or a placebo. The source material was peripheral blood, sampled in a trial of Ad26.COV2.S vaccine versus placebo. The chain recombines TRBV10-2 with TRBJ2-7; D is unclear. The CDR3 here is CASKGGSYYEQYF. The CDR3 bases are TGCGCCAGCAAAGGCGGAAGTTACTACGAGCAGTACTTC.